The 15 T cell receptor beta chains below all came from one sample that was sequenced in a study of post-analysis software for immune sequencing data. Their target antigens are unknown. Study results and limitations: Patients used a few TRBV segments, including TRBV5-6, TRBV5-1 and TRBV20-1, more often than controls.

The authors incorporated unique molecular identifiers into the TCR beta cDNA libraries. TCRdb called the PCR reads again in MiXCR, with one record for every CDR3 protein. This table holds 750,000 to 950,000 distinct CDR3 sequences, more than 45% found once. Sequenced material: blood. The receptors originated from a girl aged 10-17 years with multiple sclerosis.

This chain uses TRBV24-1 with TRBJ2-3, with D perhaps matching TRBD1 or TRBD2 (6 bases each). Trimming shortened V by 8 bases and J by 4 bases, and 12 bases separated the two germline ends. Germline assignment: CDR1 KGHDR and CDR2 SFDVKD. The CDR3 is 13 residues long. In nucleotides, the CDR3 is TGTGCCACCAACGGGGGCATTTCAGATACGCAGTATTTT. Its protein product is CATNGGISDTQYF.

The chain links TRBV2 to TRBJ2-1; the D gene is possibly TRBD2 (6 bases). This CDR3 has 18 amino acids. Germline V gene lookup returns CDR1 SNHLY and CDR2 FYNNEI. Trimming removed 2 bases at V and 7 bases at J, with 24 bases between. The CDR3 DNA sequence: TGTGCCAGCAGTGAAACGGGGCGTTCGGGAGCCAGAAGAAATGAGCAGTTCTTC. This gives the protein CASSETGRSGARRNEQFF.

This chain joins TRBV20-1 and TRBJ2-5; TRBD2 matches at 8 bases. The J call may be mistaken, given a closer DNA end match to TRBJ2-7. Germline V gene sequence: CDR1 DFQATT, CDR2 SNEGSKA (reference sequence). The CDR3 contains 14 residues. CDR3 sequence (DNA): TGCAGTGCTAGAAGAGCGGGAGTGTCATACGAGCAGTACTTC. Translating gives CSARRAGVSYEQYF.

The CDR3 sequence is CASSLGETSAFADTQYF. The DNA of the CDR3 is TGTGCCAGCAGCTTAGGGGAGACTAGCGCGTTCGCAGATACGCAGTATTTT. The V gene is TRBV7-9, the J gene TRBJ2-3, with 8 bases aligning to TRBD2. The germline CDR1 and CDR2 sequences are SEHNR and FQNEAQ (reference sequence). V shed 1 base, J shed 4 bases, and the junction held 10 bases outside the gene matches. The CDR3 covers 17 residues.

The rearrangement joins TRBV20-1 to TRBJ2-5; 10 bases match TRBD1. Germline trimming cut 3 bases from V and 2 bases from J; bases unmatched to any gene: 6. The CDR3 runs 15 residues. CDR1 and CDR2 (germline): DFQATT, SNEGSKA (reference sequence). The CDR3 protein is CSASGTGDRQETQYF. In DNA form, the CDR3 reads TGCAGTGCTAGCGGGACAGGGGATCGTCAAGAGACCCAGTACTTC.

The chain joins TRBV29-1 to TRBJ1-2, with 7 nucleotides matching TRBD1. The CDR3 spans 12 residues. The germline CDR1 and CDR2 sequences are SQVTM and ANQGSEA. The V gene end was trimmed by 4 bases and the J gene end by 4 bases; junction bases not matched to a gene: 3. The CDR3 DNA is TGCAGCGTTGCCACAGGGGCCTATGGCTACACCTTC. As protein: CSVATGAYGYTF.

This rearrangement joins TRBV20-1 to TRBJ2-7, with D maybe TRBD1 (6 bases). Germline V gene data show CDR1 as DFQATT and CDR2 as SNEGSKA (reference sequence). The V end was cut by 3 bases, the J end by 0 bases, with 15 bases between. This CDR3 contains 15 residues. The CDR3, as DNA: TGCAGTGCTAGCAGGAAGGGGGATCTCTCCTACGAGCAGTACTTC. Its translation: CSASRKGDLSYEQYF.

This clonotype was observed a few times. This chain joins TRBV7-2 and TRBJ2-1, with D maybe TRBD2 (5 bases). CDR3 length: 10 amino acids. Germline V gene sequence: CDR1 SGHTA, CDR2 FQGNSA. CDR3: CVAGGNEQFF. CDR3 sequence (DNA): TGTGTTGCAGGAGGCAATGAGCAGTTCTTC.

The table lists this clonotype with a few counts. The chain carries TRBV5-1 and TRBJ2-7; perhaps TRBD1 as D (5 bases). The CDR3 sequence is 15 residues long. Trimming took off 1 base at V and 1 base at J, with 12 bases between the two ends. The germline gives CDR1 SGHRS, CDR2 YFSETQ. The CDR3 spells CASSLMQAGSYEQYF. In DNA, the CDR3 is TGCGCCAGCAGCTTGATGCAGGCAGGGTCCTACGAGCAGTACTTC.

The table lists this clonotype with a few counts. This chain joins TRBV3-1 and TRBJ1-2, with 7 bases that match TRBD1. This CDR3 has 14 residues. CDR1 and CDR2 from the germline V gene are LGHDT and YNNKEL (reference sequence). V was clipped by 4 bases and J by 8 bases; unmatched bases: 10. The DNA for the CDR3 is TGTGCCAGCAGCCCCTCCTCAGCAGGGGGAGGCTACACCTTC. It encodes CASSPSSAGGGYTF.

As for this clonotype: This sequence may be a read error, since a much larger clone differs from it by one base. The chain links TRBV20-1 to TRBJ2-7; D possibly uses TRBD1 or TRBD2 (5 bases each). CDR3 length: 13 amino acids. Per the germline V gene, CDR1 is DFQATT and CDR2 is SNEGSKA (reference sequence). As DNA, the CDR3 is TGCAGTTCTAGAGGGGATCACGACTACGAGCAGTACTTC. Amino acid sequence: CSSRGDHDYEQYF.

The gene calls are TRBV7-2 and TRBJ2-7; D is possibly TRBD2 (6 bases). Germline CDR1 SGHTA, CDR2 FQGNSA. The CDR3 covers 14 residues. Trimming stripped 1 base from V and 5 bases from J, with 12 bases between. CDR3 nucleotide sequence: TGTGCCAGCAGCTTAGTCGGGAGTTGGGACGAGCAGTACTTC. Its translation: CASSLVGSWDEQYF. Full variable domain (rest looked up from reference TRBV7-2 and TRBJ2-7): GAGVSQSPSNKVTEKGKDVELRCDPISGHTALYWYRQSLGQGLEFLIYFQGNSAPDKSGLPSDRFSAERTGGSVSTLTIQRTQQEDSAVYLCASSLVGSWDEQYFGPGTRLTVT.

The chain links TRBV5-1 to TRBJ2-3; D unclear. The CDR3 sequence is 15 residues long. Germline CDR1 and CDR2: SGHRS and YFSETQ. Trimming took 0 bases from V and 5 from J, leaving 13 bases between them. The CDR3 loop reads CASSLEVTPRDTQYF. CDR3 sequence (DNA): TGCGCCAGCAGCTTGGAGGTTACCCCTAGAGATACGCAGTATTTT.

This rearrangement joins TRBV6-2 or TRBV6-3 to TRBJ2-1; a possible D gene is TRBD2 (5 bases). V lost 0 bases to trimming and J lost 9 bases, with 18 bases between them. The CDR3 is 16 residues long. CDR1 MNHEY and CDR2 SVGEGT come from the germline V gene. The CDR3 DNA sequence: TGTGCCAGCAGTTACTCGACTCGGGATGCGACGATTGAGCAGTTCTTC. Amino acid sequence: CASSYSTRDATIEQFF.

This chain joins TRBV20-1 and TRBJ2-1, with 10 nucleotides matching TRBD2. The CDR3 is 18 residues long. Germline CDR1 and CDR2: DFQATT and SNEGSKA (reference sequence). V shed 5 bases, J shed 5 bases, and the junction held 18 bases outside the gene matches. As DNA, the CDR3 is TGCAGTGCTTATCGATCGGCTAGCGGGAGTTTGCTTCACAATGAGCAGTTCTTC. This codes for CSAYRSASGSLLHNEQFF.